These 13 T cell receptor beta chains came from one sample sequenced in a study of blood T cell repertoires in COVID-19. Profiled with immunoSEQ multiplex PCR; TCRdb holds only in-frame clones, not every one. The sample has a few hundred thousand clones, about 83% seen once. Sequencing input: peripheral blood. Source of these receptors: a man older than 75 with acute or convalescent COVID-19.

The DNA of the CDR3 is TGTGCCACCAGCAGTGACAGGGGGTCCTATGGCTACACCTTC. This encodes CATSSDRGSYGYTF. The chain joins TRBV15 to TRBJ1-2; 9 positions match TRBD1. The CDR3 contains 14 residues. J gave up 4 bases and V 3 bases, and 3 bases lay outside the gene matches. The V gene's germline CDR1 is LNHNV and CDR2 YYDKDF (reference sequence).

This clone was recorded once. The chain has TRBV7-6 and TRBJ1-6; weak D call: TRBD1 (6 bases). Trimming stripped 5 bases from V and 6 bases from J, with 23 bases between. The CDR3 covers 18 residues. CDR1 SGHVS and CDR2 FNYEAQ come from the germline V gene. This chain's CDR3 is CASSPIRGRGSPNSPLHF. As DNA, the CDR3 is TGTGCCAGCAGCCCGATCAGGGGCAGGGGTTCCCCTAATTCACCCCTCCACTTT.

The gene calls are TRBV6-5 and TRBJ1-5, with D unresolved. Germline CDR1 MNHEY, CDR2 SVGAGI. V shed 2 bases and J shed 0 bases, with 2 bases lying between them. There are 13 residues in the CDR3. CDR3 sequence reads: CASSYRSNQPQHF. The CDR3 DNA reads TGTGCCAGCAGTTACCGTAGCAATCAGCCCCAGCATTTT.

The V call is TRBV19, the J call TRBJ1-4; 10 bases line up with TRBD1. V was pared by 7 bases and J by 4 bases, with 9 bases of the junction left unmatched. This CDR3 contains 16 residues. The V gene's germline CDR1 is LNHDA and CDR2 SQIVND (reference sequence). The CDR3 is CASTPHRTGGNEKLFF. The CDR3 DNA sequence: TGTGCCAGTACCCCACACCGGACAGGGGGTAATGAAAAACTGTTTTTT.

The chain is built from TRBV29-1 and TRBJ2-1; tentatively, D is TRBD2 (7 bases). Trimming stripped 4 bases from V and 7 bases from J, with 17 bases between. The CDR3 extends over 14 amino acids. Germline V CDR1 and CDR2: SQVTM, ANQGSEA. The CDR3 coding sequence is TGCAGCGTTGTTGGAGGGGGGGAACGGAATGAGCAGTTCTTC. Protein: CSVVGGGERNEQFF.

This sequence joins TRBV5-1 and TRBJ1-4; 7 bases match TRBD1. The CDR3 runs to 14 residues. Germline V gene lookup returns CDR1 SGHRS and CDR2 YFSETQ. V shed 5 bases, J shed 5 bases, and the junction held 6 bases outside the gene matches. In nucleotides, the CDR3 is TGCGCCAGCAGTAGACAGGGATTGAATGAAAAACTGTTTTTT. It encodes CASSRQGLNEKLFF.

CDR3 coding DNA: TGTGCCAGCAGTTTAGCGGGGGCCGCGAGGGAGTACTTC. Amino acid sequence: CASSLAGAAREYF. The chain links TRBV27 to TRBJ2-7, with D possibly TRBD2 on 7 matching bases. CDR3 length: 13 residues. V dropped 2 bases and J dropped 11 bases, with 16 bases sitting between them. In germline, CDR1 is MNHEY, CDR2 SMNVEV (reference sequence).

The rearrangement joins TRBV24-1 to TRBJ1-5; D remains unclear. V lost 4 bases, J lost 0 bases, and 12 bases lay in between. This CDR3 contains 16 residues. Germline lookup yields CDR1 KGHDR and CDR2 SFDVKD. The CDR3 spells CATSDVTGNSNQPQHF. The DNA for the CDR3 is TGTGCCACCAGTGACGTTACCGGGAATAGCAATCAGCCCCAGCATTTT.

This chain connects TRBV10-2 to TRBJ2-3; D gene ambiguous. V was cut by 7 bases and J by 0 bases, with 17 bases left in between. Germline-derived CDR1 and CDR2 are WSHSY and SAAADI. The length of the CDR3 is 16 residues. DNA of the CDR3: TGCGCCAGCACCTTGAATGCGGCTGCTAGCACAGATACGCAGTATTTT. Translated: CASTLNAAASTDTQYF.

The chain uses TRBV29-1 and TRBJ2-1, with D maybe TRBD1 (5 bases). The ends were cut back, 4 bases at V and 9 bases at J, with 19 bases in the middle. CDR1 SQVTM and CDR2 ANQGSEA come from the germline V gene. This CDR3 comprises 14 residues. The CDR3 DNA reads as TGCAGCGTTGCGAACGGACCTACCCAGGGTGAGCAGTTCTTC. Protein sequence: CSVANGPTQGEQFF.

This clone was observed a handful of times. V gene TRBV5-6 combines with J gene TRBJ2-7, with 9 positions matching TRBD1. Germline V lookup: CDR1 SGHDT, CDR2 YYEEEE. The CDR3 contains 12 residues. V was clipped by 4 bases and J by 7 bases; unmatched bases: 3. The CDR3: CASSAGTGEQYF. For the CDR3, the DNA is TGTGCCAGCAGCGCCGGGACAGGGGAGCAGTACTTC.

V is TRBV10-1 and J is TRBJ2-3, with D possibly being TRBD1 (5 bases). The CDR3 extends over 18 amino acids. From germline, CDR1 is WNHNN and CDR2 SYGVQD (reference sequence). The V end was cut by 3 bases, the J end by 2 bases, with 21 bases between. CDR3 region: CASSDIRGLRKLTDTQYF. Here the CDR3 DNA reads TGCGCCAGCAGTGACATTAGGGGCTTGCGAAAGCTCACAGATACGCAGTATTTT.

V usage is TRBV11-1 and J usage is TRBJ2-7, with TRBD1 matching over 8 bases. The CDR3 is 14 amino acids. Germline V gives CDR1 SGHAT, CDR2 FQDESV (reference sequence). The J segment lost 2 bases and the V segment lost 4 bases, leaving 4 bases of the junction unmatched. This CDR3 is CASSSGQVTYEQYF. The CDR3, as DNA: TGTGCCAGCAGCTCGGGACAGGTCACCTACGAGCAGTACTTC.